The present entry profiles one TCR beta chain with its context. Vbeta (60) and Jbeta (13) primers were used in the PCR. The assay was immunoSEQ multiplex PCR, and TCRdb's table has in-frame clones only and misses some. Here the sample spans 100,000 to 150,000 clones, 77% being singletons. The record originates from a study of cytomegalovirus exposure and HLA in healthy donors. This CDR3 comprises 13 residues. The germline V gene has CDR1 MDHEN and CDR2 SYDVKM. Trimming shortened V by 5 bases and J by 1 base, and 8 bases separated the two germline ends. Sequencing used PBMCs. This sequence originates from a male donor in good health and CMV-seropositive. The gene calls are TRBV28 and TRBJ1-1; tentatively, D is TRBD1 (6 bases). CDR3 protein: CASSIQGNTEAFF. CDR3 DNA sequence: TGTGCCAGCAGTATACAGGGGAACACTGAAGCTTTCTTT.